This T cell receptor beta chain was recovered during a study of T cells after yellow fever vaccination. General observations from the study: The booster saw the reappearance of most primary-vaccination clones (approximately 97% CD4, 80% to 90% CD8).

Using its own MiXCR run on the 5' RACE reads, TCRdb lists one record per CDR3 protein. The sample consists of fewer than 650,000 distinct CDR3 sequences, 20% to 25% of them appearing once. A note on this clonotype: What it recognizes is unknown.

V lost 3 bases and J 0 bases, leaving 6 bases between the germline ends. The V gene's germline CDR1 is MNHEY and CDR2 SVGAGI. The CDR3 spans 15 residues. This sequence originates from a man aged 18 to 30 who received the YFV17D yellow fever vaccine. The genes are TRBV6-5 and TRBJ1-6; the D is unclear. The sequenced sample was PBMCs, obtained about 20 days after the first yellow fever vaccination. The CDR3: CASSYAGSYNSPLHF. The CDR3 DNA sequence: TGTGCCAGCAGTTATGCTGGCTCCTATAATTCACCCCTCCACTTT.